The 9 T cell receptor beta chains below come from one sample, sequenced in a study of blood T cell repertoires in COVID-19. Assay: immunoSEQ multiplex PCR; the TCRdb copy retains only in-frame clones and omits some. The table has about 190,000 clones, roughly 78% seen once. Input material: peripheral blood. These receptors were obtained from a woman aged 80 or over with active or convalescent COVID-19.

This clone was observed a single time. The chain recombines TRBV29-1 with TRBJ1-1; D is unclear. Trimming pared 0 bases from V and 3 bases from J, leaving 17 bases between. The CDR3 consists of 16 residues. Germline V gene data show CDR1 as SQVTM and CDR2 as ANQGSEA. CDR3 coding DNA: TGCAGCGTTGAAGATAGATATTTGAGGGTTCACACTGAAGCTTTCTTT. Amino acids: CSVEDRYLRVHTEAFF.

This clone showed up just once. The chain couples TRBV5-6 to TRBJ2-5; tentative D call: TRBD2 (5 bases). The CDR3 is 13 residues long. The germline gives CDR1 SGHDT, CDR2 YYEEEE. V was pared by 3 bases and J by 5 bases, with 11 bases between. CDR3 in DNA: TGTGCCAGCAGCTCTCTAGGCGGGGAGACCCAGTACTTC. Encoded protein: CASSSLGGETQYF.

The gene calls are TRBV2 and TRBJ2-2, with D possibly matching TRBD2 (6 bases). CDR1 SNHLY and CDR2 FYNNEI come from the germline V gene. V was cut by 8 bases and J by 2 bases, with 18 bases left in between. The CDR3 loop spans 16 amino acids. CDR3: CASCKSAGINTGELFF. CDR3 DNA sequence: TGTGCCAGCTGCAAATCGGCGGGGATCAACACCGGGGAGCTGTTTTTT. Together with reference TRBV2 and TRBJ2-2, the CDR3 gives the full variable domain: EPEVTQTPSHQVTQMGQEVILRCVPISNHLYFYWYRQILGQKVEFLVSFYNNEISEKSEIFDDQFSVERPDGSNFTLKIRSTKLEDSAMYFCASCKSAGINTGELFFGEGSRLTVL.

The chain employs TRBV10-3 and TRBJ1-6, with unresolved D. The length of the CDR3 is 14 residues. The V and J ends lost 2 bases and 10 bases respectively, with 12 bases between them. Germline loops: CDR1 ENHRY, CDR2 SYGVKD. The CDR3 sequence is CAISESGSWSPLHF. The CDR3 DNA is TGTGCCATCAGTGAGAGCGGGAGTTGGTCACCCCTCCACTTT.

V and J are TRBV27 and TRBJ2-3; unclear D gene. Germline CDR1 is MNHEY and CDR2 is SMNVEV (reference sequence). This CDR3 has 13 amino acids. Trimming stripped 2 bases from V and 6 bases from J, with 9 bases between. CDR3 sequence: CASSLTNYDTQYF. The CDR3 nucleotides are TGTGCCAGCAGTTTAACTAATTATGATACGCAGTATTTT.

This chain connects TRBV28 to TRBJ1-6; D not resolved. The CDR3 is 12 residues long. The V end was cut by 11 bases, the J end by 9 bases, with 14 bases between. Germline V lookup: CDR1 MDHEN, CDR2 SYDVKM. As DNA, the CDR3 is TGTGCCCTGAGGGATTTCGGTTCACCCCTCCACTTT. Its translation is CALRDFGSPLHF.

The chain has TRBV27 and TRBJ2-7; 9 bases fit TRBD2. Germline trimming cut 5 bases from V and 6 bases from J; bases unmatched to any gene: 5. CDR3 length equals 13 residues. The germline gives CDR1 MNHEY, CDR2 SMNVEV (reference sequence). The CDR3 coding sequence is TGTGCCAGCAGTATAGCGGGGGAACGCGAGCAGTACTTC. Translating gives CASSIAGEREQYF.

This clone has only a few counts. The chain recombines TRBV7-6 with TRBJ2-1; 9 nucleotides align to TRBD1. This CDR3 region has 15 residues. J was trimmed by 7 bases and V by 1 base; bases with no gene match: 5. Per the germline V gene, CDR1 is SGHVS and CDR2 is FNYEAQ. The CDR3 spells CASSLGTGEGNEQFF. The DNA for the CDR3 is TGTGCCAGCAGCTTAGGGACAGGGGAAGGGAATGAGCAGTTCTTC.

This clone has a handful of counts. The V gene is TRBV5-1, the J gene TRBJ1-1, with TRBD1 identical over 9 bases. V trimming: 4 bases; J trimming: 11 bases; junction bases outside the gene matches: 12. The CDR3 loop spans 14 amino acids. CDR1 and CDR2 (germline): SGHRS, YFSETQ. CDR3 bases: TGCGCCAGCAGCCTTAGGACAGGGGAGACAAGGGCTTTCTTT. Protein sequence: CASSLRTGETRAFF.